These 6 T cell receptor beta chains came from one sample sequenced in a study of cytomegalovirus exposure and HLA in healthy donors. Only in-frame clones appear in the TCRdb table, and some are missing; sequencing was by immunoSEQ multiplex PCR. The data show 200,000 to 300,000 clones, with roughly 88% seen just once and 2.5% to 3.5% held by the top ten. Sequenced material: PBMCs. These receptors were collected from a woman aged 30 to 39 in good health and CMV-seronegative.

The rearrangement links TRBV14 to TRBJ1-2; D unclear. The ends were cut back, 0 bases at V and 3 bases at J, with 11 bases in the middle. Germline V gives CDR1 SGHDN, CDR2 FVKESK. The CDR3 has 15 amino acids. DNA of the CDR3: TGTGCCAGCAGCCAAGATCGAGGAGGGCACTATGGCTACACCTTC. Translating it yields CASSQDRGGHYGYTF. Full variable domain (outside the CDR3, taken from reference TRBV14 and TRBJ1-2): EAGVTQFPSHSVIEKGQTVTLRCDPISGHDNLYWYRRVMGKEIKFLLHFVKESKQDESGMPNNRFLAERTGGTYSTLKVQPAELEDSGVYFCASSQDRGGHYGYTFGSGTRLTVV.

J is TRBJ2-7 and V is TRBV2; possibly TRBD1 for D (5 bases). Trimming left V 7 bases short and J 7 bases short, with 14 bases between. The CDR3 runs 12 residues. Germline CDR1 SNHLY, CDR2 FYNNEI. The CDR3 sequence is CASNPGMREQYF. As DNA, the CDR3 is TGTGCCAGCAACCCAGGGATGCGGGAGCAGTACTTC. Variable domain in full (rest from reference TRBV2 and TRBJ2-7): EPEVTQTPSHQVTQMGQEVILRCVPISNHLYFYWYRQILGQKVEFLVSFYNNEISEKSEIFDDQFSVERPDGSNFTLKIRSTKLEDSAMYFCASNPGMREQYFGPGTRLTVT.

This chain joins TRBV29-1 and TRBJ2-7; D not certain. V lost 6 bases to trimming and J lost 0 bases, with 9 bases between them. Germline V gene lookup returns CDR1 SQVTM and CDR2 ANQGSEA. The CDR3 spans 12 residues. CDR3 nucleotide sequence: TGCAGCGTCCGTCACTACTCCTACGAGCAGTACTTC. Amino acids: CSVRHYSYEQYF.

The chain is built from TRBV7-2 and TRBJ2-7, with 11 bases lining up with TRBD2. V lost 3 bases and J lost 2; bases outside the gene matches: 12. Germline V gene data show CDR1 as SGHTA and CDR2 as FQGNSA. This CDR3 region has 18 residues. This chain's CDR3 is CASSFPLTSGTHPYEQYF. DNA of the CDR3: TGTGCCAGCAGCTTTCCCCTGACTAGCGGGACCCACCCCTACGAGCAGTACTTC. Full variable domain (outside the CDR3, taken from reference TRBV7-2 and TRBJ2-7): GAGVSQSPSNKVTEKGKDVELRCDPISGHTALYWYRQSLGQGLEFLIYFQGNSAPDKSGLPSDRFSAERTGGSVSTLTIQRTQQEDSAVYLCASSFPLTSGTHPYEQYFGPGTRLTVT.

This chain uses TRBV11-3 with TRBJ2-2, with D possibly matching TRBD1 (5 bases). Germline CDR1 and CDR2: SGHNT and YENEEA. The germline V and J ends were trimmed by 3 bases and 5 bases, with 16 bases remaining between them. The CDR3 totals 16 residues. CDR3 residues: CASSLTWGTKTGELFF. CDR3 in DNA: TGTGCCAGCAGCTTGACCTGGGGCACAAAAACCGGGGAGCTGTTTTTT.

The chain uses TRBV5-1 and TRBJ1-3, with TRBD1 identical over 8 bases. Per germline, CDR1 SGHRS and CDR2 YFSETQ. The CDR3 has 15 amino acids. V gave up 0 bases and J gave up 4 bases; unmatched junction bases: 3. The CDR3 bases are TGCGCCAGCAGCTTGGCAGGGGGCACGGGAAACACCATATATTTT. Its translation is CASSLAGGTGNTIYF.